A single sample is the source of the 9 T cell receptor beta chains below, sequenced in a study of blood T cell repertoires in COVID-19. Sequencing was performed with immunoSEQ multiplex PCR; in TCRdb, only in-frame clones are kept and a portion is missing. Of about 280,000 clones in the sample, approximately 90% were seen once. Sequenced sample: PBMCs or T cells enriched from blood (not recorded which). These receptors originate from a man aged 35-49 years who had been exposed to COVID-19.

This clone has only one observation. The gene calls are TRBV6-5 and TRBJ1-5; 8 nucleotides align to TRBD1. The CDR3 consists of 13 residues. From germline, CDR1 is MNHEY and CDR2 SVGAGI. V lost 6 bases, J lost 5 bases, and 3 bases stayed unmatched. The DNA of the CDR3 is TGTGCCAGCAGCCGACAGGGGCATCAGCCCCAGCATTTT. The encoded protein is CASSRQGHQPQHF.

The chain combines TRBV19 with TRBJ1-5; D may be TRBD1 (6 bases). This CDR3 has 14 residues. Germline loops: CDR1 LNHDA, CDR2 SQIVND (reference sequence). Trimming removed 6 bases from V and 3 bases from J, with 12 bases in between. DNA of the CDR3: TGTGCCAGTAGGCAAACAGGGCCCAATCAGCCCCAGCATTTT. Translating it yields CASRQTGPNQPQHF.

The chain has TRBV19 and TRBJ2-1; TRBD2 matches at 7 bases. With 3 bases clipped from V and 9 bases from J, the junction kept 11 bases outside the gene matches. Looked up from germline, CDR1 is LNHDA and CDR2 is SQIVND (reference sequence). This CDR3 is 15 amino acids long. The CDR3 reads CASSIVTGGPGEQFF. The CDR3 DNA reads as TGTGCCAGTAGTATTGTAACGGGAGGTCCCGGTGAGCAGTTCTTC.

The chain has TRBV6-5 and TRBJ1-1; no reliable D call. Germline V gene data show CDR1 as MNHEY and CDR2 as SVGAGI. The CDR3 is made up of 13 amino acids. V shed 7 bases and J shed 3 bases, with 12 bases lying between them. The CDR3 spells CASKSAVYTEAFF. CDR3 bases: TGTGCCAGCAAATCTGCGGTGTACACTGAAGCTTTCTTT.

The chain carries TRBV5-4 and TRBJ1-4; D gene unclear. The length of the CDR3 is 14 residues. Germline assignment: CDR1 SGHNT and CDR2 YYREEE (reference sequence). Between the trimmed V and J ends, which lost 1 base and 7 bases, there was a span of 11 bases. Here the CDR3 reads CASSLSRATEKLFF. DNA of the CDR3: TGTGCCAGCAGCTTGTCGAGGGCGACTGAAAAACTGTTTTTT.

This clone was recorded once. V and J are TRBV5-3 and TRBJ2-7; 11 positions agree with TRBD1. TRBV5-3 is identified as an open reading frame with a role that is uncertain. The CDR3 consists of 17 residues. J gave up 0 bases and V 8 bases, and 13 bases lay outside the gene matches. The CDR3 sequence: CASQRGTGGSRSYEQYF. In DNA, the CDR3 is TGTGCCAGTCAACGTGGGACAGGGGGATCTCGCTCCTACGAGCAGTACTTC.

The chain combines TRBV11-3 with TRBJ2-7, with D possibly TRBD2 on 6 matching bases. V was clipped by 3 bases and J by 2 bases, with 14 bases between them. The length of the CDR3 is 15 residues. The germline gives CDR1 SGHNT, CDR2 YENEEA. CDR3 region: CASSLDTGLPYEQYF. DNA for the CDR3: TGTGCCAGCAGCTTGGACACGGGACTGCCCTACGAGCAGTACTTC. The full variable domain, completed using reference TRBV11-3 and TRBJ2-7, is EAGVVQSPRYKIIEKKQPVAFWCNPISGHNTLYWYLQNLGQGPELLIRYENEEAVDDSQLPKDRFSAERLKGVDSTLKIQPAELGDSAVYLCASSLDTGLPYEQYFGPGTRLTVT.

The V gene is TRBV6-1, the J gene TRBJ2-7; 10 bases match TRBD2. This CDR3 spans 14 amino acids. J gave up 5 bases and V 3 bases, and 4 bases lay outside the gene matches. Germline V gene data show CDR1 as MNHNS and CDR2 as SASEGT. The CDR3 coding sequence is TGTGCCAGCAGTGACGCTAGCGGGAGCGACGAGCAGTACTTC. This gives the protein CASSDASGSDEQYF.

This clone was seen a handful of times. This chain joins TRBV20-1 and TRBJ2-1; D is uncertain. V was pared by 6 bases and J by 6 bases, with 6 bases between. This CDR3 region has 10 residues. The germline CDR1 and CDR2 sequences are DFQATT and SNEGSKA (reference sequence). The CDR3 DNA reads as TGCAGTGCCTACCTCAATGAGCAGTTCTTC. Its protein product is CSAYLNEQFF.